The 25 T cell receptor beta chains in this list originate from one sample, sequenced in a study of vaccination and CD4 T cells after COVID-19. Documented treatment: roughly 10-day PBMC culture with coronavirus spike peptide pools or control peptides (ViraFEST assay). With the Oncomine TCR Beta short-read assay, DNA from cultured CD4+ T cells was sequenced. TCRdb recomputed calls from the PCR reads with MiXCR, one row per CDR3 protein. The sample lists several thousand distinct CDR3 sequences; roughly 25% were seen once. These receptors have no known antigen. This specimen consisted of CD4+ T cells from blood, cultured in vitro, obtained after SARS-CoV-2 vaccination. The receptors shown here come from a human donor who had recovered from COVID-19.

The chain couples TRBV10-3 to TRBJ1-2; a possible D gene is TRBD1 (5 bases). This CDR3 is built from 13 residues. Looked up from germline, CDR1 is ENHRY and CDR2 is SYGVKD. V was cut by 6 bases and J by 6 bases, with 14 bases left in between. The CDR3 DNA is TGTGCCATCAGACAGGCAAAAGTGCATGGCTACACCTTC. Its protein is CAIRQAKVHGYTF.

The chain joins TRBV6-5 to TRBJ1-2, with D unclear. The V gene's germline CDR1 is MNHEY and CDR2 SVGAGI. The length of the CDR3 is 13 residues. V shed 2 bases and J shed 5 bases, with 9 bases lying between them. The CDR3 sequence: CASSYGPEYGYTF. CDR3 coding DNA: TGTGCCAGCAGTTACGGGCCCGAATATGGCTACACCTTC.

The chain joins TRBV20-1 to TRBJ2-1; no clear D. V lost 6 bases and J 3 bases, leaving 21 bases between the germline ends. Germline V gives CDR1 DFQATT, CDR2 SNEGSKA (reference sequence). CDR3 length equals 16 residues. The CDR3 loop reads CSAPERRGVIYNEQFF. CDR3 coding DNA: TGCAGTGCACCGGAGAGAAGAGGTGTGATCTACAATGAGCAGTTCTTC.

The V and J genes are TRBV6-2 or TRBV6-3 and TRBJ2-7; a possible D gene is TRBD2 (6 bases). Germline V gene sequence: CDR1 MNHEY, CDR2 SVGEGT. V gave up 7 bases and J gave up 4 bases, with 14 bases separating them. There are 13 residues in the CDR3. Here the CDR3 reads CASTPVGGYEQYF. The CDR3 nucleotides are TGTGCCAGCACCCCCGTGGGGGGATACGAGCAGTACTTC.

As concerns this clonotype: One end of the junction is discordant with germline, which a read error may explain. This chain uses TRBV7-2 with TRBJ1-2; unclear D gene. The CDR3 totals 14 residues. Germline V gene lookup returns CDR1 SGHTA and CDR2 FQGNSA. Here the CDR3 reads CTSSPRQGNYSYTF. In DNA, the CDR3 is TGTACCAGCAGCCCCCGGCAAGGGAACTATAGCTACACCTTC.

The chain has TRBV14 and TRBJ2-5; 10 bases agree with TRBD2. Germline V gives CDR1 SGHDN, CDR2 FVKESK. CDR3 length equals 17 residues. The V gene end was trimmed by 1 base and the J gene end by 4 bases; junction bases not matched to a gene: 9. CDR3 DNA sequence: TGTGCCAGCAGCCAAGTTGCGAGCGGGAGGGGAGGAGAGACCCAGTACTTC. Translating it yields CASSQVASGRGGETQYF.

The genes are TRBV7-9 and TRBJ2-3, with D maybe TRBD2 (6 bases). The germline gives CDR1 SEHNR, CDR2 FQNEAQ (reference sequence). V lost 5 bases and J lost 2, with 20 bases in between. This CDR3 has 17 residues. CDR3 amino acids: CASSRPNLARDTDTQYF. The CDR3 DNA follows: TGTGCCAGCAGCCGACCGAATCTAGCGAGGGACACAGATACGCAGTATTTT.

The chain has TRBV20-1 and TRBJ1-1; TRBD1 is a possible D gene (5 bases). Germline V lookup: CDR1 DFQATT, CDR2 SNEGSKA (reference sequence). Trimming took off 3 bases at V and 5 bases at J, with 10 bases between the two ends. This CDR3 has 12 residues. The CDR3 DNA reads as TGCAGTGCTAGGCGTAGGGGAACTGAAGCTTTCTTT. Encoded protein: CSARRRGTEAFF.

The CDR3 protein is CSARVTGANVLTF. DNA for the CDR3: TGCAGTGCTAGAGTTACTGGGGCCAACGTCCTGACTTTC. This chain connects TRBV20-1 to TRBJ2-6; D is uncertain. Trimming cost V 1 base and J 2 bases, with 3 bases left between them. This CDR3 region has 13 residues. CDR1 is DFQATT and CDR2 is SNEGSKA in the germline V gene (reference sequence).

This clonotype occurred a few times. The rearrangement links TRBV6-1 to TRBJ1-3; possible D gene TRBD1, 5 bases. The ends were cut back, 6 bases at V and 4 bases at J, with 16 bases in the middle. The length of the CDR3 is 15 residues. Germline assignment: CDR1 MNHNS and CDR2 SASEGT. The CDR3 region has the DNA TGTGCCAGCAGAACGGGGCAGGGAGACGGAAACACCATATATTTT. Amino acids: CASRTGQGDGNTIYF.

The chain couples TRBV10-1 to TRBJ2-1; 11 bases align to TRBD2. Germline values: CDR1 WNHNN, CDR2 SYGVQD (reference sequence). This CDR3 comprises 17 residues. Trimming at V came to 4 bases and at J to 1 base, leaving 6 bases not matched to a gene. Here the CDR3 DNA reads TGCGCCAGCAGTGTAGCGGGGGGGCCCCTTTCCTACAATGAGCAGTTCTTC. It translates to CASSVAGGPLSYNEQFF.

This clonotype was observed a few times. The rearrangement links TRBV27 to TRBJ2-7; possible D gene TRBD1, 6 bases. This CDR3 comprises 12 residues. V lost 6 bases and J 7 bases, leaving 13 bases between the germline ends. Per the germline V gene, CDR1 is MNHEY and CDR2 is SMNVEV (reference sequence). The CDR3 spells CASRPTGSEQYF. As DNA, the CDR3 is TGTGCCAGCAGACCAACAGGGTCGGAGCAGTACTTC.

This chain joins TRBV24-1 and TRBJ2-2, with 9 bases lining up with TRBD2. Unmatched junction bases numbered 3, after V lost 5 bases and J lost 6 bases. The CDR3 has 14 residues. Germline-derived CDR1 and CDR2 are KGHDR and SFDVKD. The CDR3 sequence: CATSAWTSAGELFF. Written as DNA, the CDR3 is TGTGCCACCAGTGCTTGGACTAGCGCCGGGGAGCTGTTTTTT.

This clonotype is medium-sized. This chain links TRBV6-5 with TRBJ1-2, with D tentatively TRBD1 (5 bases). Germline CDR1 is MNHEY and CDR2 is SVGAGI. This CDR3 is 13 amino acids long. Between the trimmed V and J ends, which lost 0 bases and 8 bases, there was a span of 10 bases. The CDR3 here is CASSYSAGSGYTF. Written as DNA, the CDR3 is TGTGCCAGCAGTTACTCGGCAGGGAGCGGCTACACCTTC.

This clonotype was observed a few times. CDR3 in amino acids: CASSEAVWDRTSYNSPLHF. The DNA for the CDR3 is TGTGCCAGCAGTGAAGCCGTATGGGATCGCACCTCCTATAATTCACCCCTCCACTTT. This sequence joins TRBV6-1 and TRBJ1-6; D gene uncertain. Germline V gene data show CDR1 as MNHNS and CDR2 as SASEGT. The CDR3 extends over 19 amino acids. With 0 bases removed from V and 0 bases from J, the gap between germline ends came to 15 bases.

V usage is TRBV28 and J usage is TRBJ1-1; 9 nucleotides line up with TRBD1. Germline V gives CDR1 MDHEN, CDR2 SYDVKM. The length of the CDR3 is 15 residues. The ends lost 7 bases at V and 6 bases at J; junction bases unmatched: 12. CDR3: CASTAFHRGLPEAFF. As DNA, the CDR3 is TGTGCCAGCACCGCCTTTCACAGGGGGCTCCCTGAAGCTTTCTTT. The entire variable domain, with the rest obtained from reference TRBV28 and TRBJ1-1, is as follows: DVKVTQSSRYLVKRTGEKVFLECVQDMDHENMFWYRQDPGLGLRLIYFSYDVKMKEKGDIPEGYSVSREKKERFSLILESASTNQTSMYLCASTAFHRGLPEAFFGQGTRLTVV.

This clonotype was observed a few times. V is TRBV20-1 and J is TRBJ2-3; a possible D gene is TRBD2 (6 bases). V was pared by 1 base and J by 1 base, with 9 bases between. This CDR3 region has 14 residues. Germline V CDR1 and CDR2: DFQATT, SNEGSKA (reference sequence). This CDR3 is CSARVSSGTDTQYF. In nucleotides, the CDR3 is TGCAGTGCTAGAGTGTCTAGCGGCACAGATACGCAGTATTTT.

A remark on this clonotype: Mismatch with germline at one junction end may stem from a read error. DNA for the CDR3: TGTGCTAGCAGCCCGGGGCCCCCCGGGGAGCTGTTTTTT. Amino acid sequence: CASSPGPPGELFF. This chain uses TRBV7-7 with TRBJ2-2; D assignment may be TRBD1 or TRBD2 (5 bases each). This CDR3 region has 13 residues. CDR1 is SSHAT, CDR2 FNYEAQ, per germline (reference sequence).

The table lists this clonotype with a few counts. The V call is TRBV4-3, the J call TRBJ2-3; D tentatively fits TRBD1 or TRBD2 (6 bases each). Germline CDR1 LGHNA, CDR2 YSLEER. The CDR3 is 15 residues long. Trimming stripped 4 bases from V and 0 bases from J, with 11 bases between. Here the CDR3 reads CASSPQGRSTDTQYF. In nucleotides, the CDR3 is TGCGCCAGCAGCCCCCAGGGGAGGAGCACAGATACGCAGTATTTT.

The J gene is TRBJ2-7, the V gene TRBV6-2 or TRBV6-3; D not resolved. Germline V CDR1 and CDR2: MNHEY, SVGEGT. The ends were cut back, 0 bases at V and 5 bases at J, with 8 bases in the middle. The CDR3 is 13 amino acids. The chain's CDR3 is CASSYSPVHEQYF. The CDR3 DNA follows: TGTGCCAGCAGTTACTCTCCGGTCCACGAGCAGTACTTC.

This clonotype was recorded a few times. The chain combines TRBV10-1 with TRBJ2-7, with TRBD1 matching over 8 bases. V gave up 6 bases and J gave up 5 bases; unmatched junction bases: 12. Germline V gives CDR1 WNHNN, CDR2 SYGVQD (reference sequence). The CDR3 contains 15 residues. The CDR3 DNA is TGCGCCAGCAGCCAATCCCGGACAGGGATGAACGAGCAGTACTTC. It encodes CASSQSRTGMNEQYF.

Only a few counts were recorded for this clonotype. The chain couples TRBV27 to TRBJ1-5; D might be TRBD1 (6 bases). Trimming removed 1 base at V and 0 bases at J, with 13 bases between. CDR1 is MNHEY, CDR2 SMNVEV, per germline (reference sequence). The CDR3 sequence is 17 residues long. For the CDR3, the DNA is TGTGCCAGCAGTTTATTTGGGGGGCCATATAGCAATCAGCCCCAGCATTTT. Protein product: CASSLFGGPYSNQPQHF.

This sequence joins TRBV19 and TRBJ2-1; TRBD1 matches 12 bases. The CDR3 has 14 residues. Germline V gene data show CDR1 as LNHDA and CDR2 as SQIVND (reference sequence). V trimming: 6 bases; J trimming: 10 bases; junction bases outside the gene matches: 7. CDR3 region: CASRGGQGAGEQFF. DNA for the CDR3: TGTGCCAGTAGGGGGGGACAGGGGGCAGGCGAGCAGTTCTTC.

Within the sample, this clonotype is medium-sized. The chain links TRBV7-2 to TRBJ2-7, with a weak D call TRBD1 (5 bases). Germline V lookup: CDR1 SGHTA, CDR2 FQGNSA. V was shortened by 1 base and J by 7 bases, with 17 bases between the two germline ends. The CDR3 is 15 amino acids. The CDR3 region has the DNA TGTGCCAGCAGCTTAGTGGACACTGGAGCTAATGAGCAGTACTTC. Its protein is CASSLVDTGANEQYF. Full variable domain (outside the CDR3, taken from reference TRBV7-2 and TRBJ2-7): GAGVSQSPSNKVTEKGKDVELRCDPISGHTALYWYRQSLGQGLEFLIYFQGNSAPDKSGLPSDRFSAERTGGSVSTLTIQRTQQEDSAVYLCASSLVDTGANEQYFGPGTRLTVT.

This clonotype is categorized as medium-sized. The V and J genes are TRBV20-1 and TRBJ2-7; 14 nucleotides agree with TRBD2. With V trimmed by 5 bases and J by 5 bases, 5 bases remained unmatched. The CDR3 runs 14 residues. Germline CDR1 and CDR2: DFQATT and SNEGSKA (reference sequence). CDR3 protein: CSARLAGGGDEQYF. For the CDR3, the DNA is TGCAGTGCTCGACTAGCGGGAGGGGGCGACGAGCAGTACTTC.